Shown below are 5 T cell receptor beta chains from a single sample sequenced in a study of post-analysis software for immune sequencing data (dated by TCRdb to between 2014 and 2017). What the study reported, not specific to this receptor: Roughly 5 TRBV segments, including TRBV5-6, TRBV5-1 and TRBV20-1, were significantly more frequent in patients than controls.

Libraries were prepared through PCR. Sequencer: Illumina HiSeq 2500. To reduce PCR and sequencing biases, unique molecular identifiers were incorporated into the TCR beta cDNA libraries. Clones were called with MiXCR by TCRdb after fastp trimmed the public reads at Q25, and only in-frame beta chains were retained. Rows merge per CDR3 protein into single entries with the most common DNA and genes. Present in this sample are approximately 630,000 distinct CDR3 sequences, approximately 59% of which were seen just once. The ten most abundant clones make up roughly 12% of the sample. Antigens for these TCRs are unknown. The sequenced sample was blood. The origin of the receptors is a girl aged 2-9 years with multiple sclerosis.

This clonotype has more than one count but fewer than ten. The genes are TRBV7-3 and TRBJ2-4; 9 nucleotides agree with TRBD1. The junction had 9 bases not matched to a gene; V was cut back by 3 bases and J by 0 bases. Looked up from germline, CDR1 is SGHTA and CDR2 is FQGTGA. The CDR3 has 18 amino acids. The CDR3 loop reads CASSLWDRVHLAKNIQYF. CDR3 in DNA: TGTGCCAGCAGCTTGTGGGACAGGGTCCACCTAGCCAAAAACATTCAGTACTTC.

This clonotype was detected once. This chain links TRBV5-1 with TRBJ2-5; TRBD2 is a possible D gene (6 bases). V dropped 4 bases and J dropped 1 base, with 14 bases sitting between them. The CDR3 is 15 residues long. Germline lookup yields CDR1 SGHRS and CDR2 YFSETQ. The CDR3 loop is CASSVLARGQETQYF. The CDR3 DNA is TGCGCCAGCAGCGTCTTGGCGCGGGGCCAAGAGACCCAGTACTTC.

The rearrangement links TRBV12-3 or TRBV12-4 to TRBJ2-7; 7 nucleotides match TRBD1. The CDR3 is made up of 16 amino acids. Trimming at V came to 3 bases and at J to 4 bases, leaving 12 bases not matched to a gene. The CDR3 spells CASSFTRTGDPYEQYF. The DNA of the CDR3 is TGTGCCAGCAGTTTTACCCGGACAGGTGATCCTTACGAGCAGTACTTC.

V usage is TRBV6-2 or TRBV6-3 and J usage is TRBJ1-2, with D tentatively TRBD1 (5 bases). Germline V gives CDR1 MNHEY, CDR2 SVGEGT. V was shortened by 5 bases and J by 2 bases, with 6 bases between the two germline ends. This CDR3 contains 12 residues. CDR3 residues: CASSDRNYGYTF. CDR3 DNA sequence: TGTGCCAGCAGTGACAGAAACTATGGCTACACCTTC.

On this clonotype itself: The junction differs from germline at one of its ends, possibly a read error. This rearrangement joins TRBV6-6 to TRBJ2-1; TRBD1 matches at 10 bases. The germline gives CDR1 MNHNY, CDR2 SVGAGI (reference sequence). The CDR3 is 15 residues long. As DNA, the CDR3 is TGTACCAGCAGGGCCGCGGGACAGGGGTGGAATGAGCAGTTCTTC. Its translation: CTSRAAGQGWNEQFF.